The T cell receptor (beta chain) under discussion was sequenced for a study of blood T cell repertoires in COVID-19 (dated by TCRdb to 2018 to 2020). With regard to the full study: Samples covering the acute and convalescent phases of COVID-19 were provided by collaborators in the United States, Italy and Spain. The material from the prospective study consisted of cDNA or gDNA derived from T cells, B-cell-depleted T cells, or PBMCs. Subjects who had been exposed to COVID-19, were actively infected with it, or had recovered from it provided the deeply sampled blood TCRbeta repertoires that made up the dataset. The repertoires were released in a freely available public database intended as a resource for research on the immune response to SARS-CoV-2. The samples were drawn from two sources: the first 160 participants of the ongoing ImmuneRACE study, and over 1,000 subjects contributed by 6 global collaborators. Sample metadata almost always included a de-identified subject ID, COVID-19 status, age in years and sex. Where available, HLA class I and class II types were obtained from metadata supplied by the sample provider rather than from assay-based typing.

The CDR3 runs 16 amino acids, cysteine and phenylalanine included. The sequence is cut down to CDR3 DNA, 48 bases in frame from base 1. Based on the germline V gene, the CDR1 and CDR2 sequences are MNHEY and SVGAGI. Ends trimmed: V by 4 bases, J by 7 bases; bases unmatched to a gene: 11. Here is what the overall study found, with its caveats: The quantity of clinical and demographic metadata differed by source and by participant and was supplied without curation.

This clone occurred once. What antigen it recognizes has not been identified. It has no much larger one-base neighbor in the sample; base qualities were not kept. Each collaborating institution followed its own protocols to collect whole blood in K2EDTA tubes. Collaborator samples were shipped for TCRbeta analysis as frozen whole blood, isolated PBMCs, or DNA extracted from either sample type. The immunoSEQ Assay, a bias-controlled multiplex PCR, was used to amplify TCRbeta CDR3 regions from genomic DNA. Turning to the authors' computational methods: Nucleated cell counts per sample were estimated from amplification of reference gene primers within the assay. Sequence reads were collapsed and filtered to measure the absolute abundance of every unique TCRbeta CDR3 rearrangement. Productive Simpson clonality was computed per sample as the square root of Simpson's diversity index over productive rearrangements. TCRdb limited this immuneACCESS table to in-frame rearrangements with V and J called. A share of clones is missing; checked studies link under half to unresolved V genes, and the rest is unexplained. The DNA gave D and trimming, while V, J and clone size come from that table. Recorded for this sample are 160,000 or so clones; more than 80% of them occurred a single time. The ten largest clones represent approximately 3% of the sample.

The sequenced sample consisted of peripheral blood. This receptor was obtained from a man aged 55 to 70 with acute or convalescent COVID-19. The chain uses TRBV6-5 and TRBJ1-2; 11 nucleotides in the junction match TRBD1. Here the CDR3 is given as CASSFYRTGTGGGYTF. The sequenced DNA is TGTGCCAGCAGTTTTTACCGTACCGGGACAGGGGGTGGCTACACCTTC.